What follows is one T cell receptor (beta chain) and its context. This entry comes from a study of T cells after yellow fever vaccination. CDR3 length: 13 amino acids. Germline V gene lookup returns CDR1 SQVTM and CDR2 ANQGSEA. The ends were cut back, 1 base at V and 3 bases at J, with 9 bases in the middle. In TCRdb, the 5' RACE reads were re-called with MiXCR into one record per CDR3 protein. This table holds hundreds of thousands of distinct CDR3 sequences, about a fifth found once. This specimen consisted of PBMCs, obtained roughly 23 days after the first yellow fever vaccination. This clonotype was obtained from a man between 18 and 29 years old who received the YFV17D yellow fever vaccine. This chain links TRBV29-1 with TRBJ1-2; the D is unclear. This CDR3 is CSVEGGFYYGYTF. As DNA, the CDR3 is TGCAGCGTTGAAGGCGGCTTTTACTATGGCTACACCTTC.